A single T cell receptor beta chain is shown here with its context. This clonotype has a single count. Its antigen is still unknown. Base qualities are missing; no much larger clone stands one base away. One read alone is a weak basis. This sample was taken from a study of CD8 T cells in Susac syndrome (dated by TCRdb to between 2018 and 2020). Looking at the study overall: Whether CD8+ T cell activation and differentiation in Susac syndrome was antigen driven was tested using repertoire sequencing.

Beyond this particular receptor, the publication reports: The study acknowledged that relatively few individuals were included in the TCR sequencing and HLA analysis.

Peripheral blood CD8+ and CD4+ T cells from healthy donors, Susac syndrome patients and multiple sclerosis patients were profiled by high-throughput TCR beta sequencing. Multiple sclerosis controls were treatment-naive patients with stable or active relapsing-remitting disease fulfilling revised McDonald criteria. Bulk CD8+ and CD4+ T cells were purified by magnetic negative isolation, whereas CD8+ TEMRA cells were enriched by FACS. Blood was collected in EDTA tubes and processed within 24 hours, with PBMCs isolated through density gradient centrifugation. PBMCs intended for TCR sequencing were cryopreserved in liquid nitrogen and were subsequently thawed in a 37 degrees C water bath. The sorted or isolated CD4+, CD8+ and CD8+ TEMRA cells reached a purity of at least 90%. CDR3 length: 13 amino acids, cysteine to phenylalanine. Only CDR3 DNA remains: 39 bases, in frame from the first base. Per the germline V gene, SGHTA is the CDR1 and FQGNSA is the CDR2. V is clipped by 4 bases and J by 7 bases, and the sequence between their germline boundaries is 11 bases long.

RNA was extracted using the RNeasy kit, and about 0.45 to 1 ug of the RNA was reverse transcribed with random hexamers. The immunoSEQ multiplex PCR assay, which covers 54 Vbeta and 13 Jbeta segments, was used to amplify TCR beta CDR3 regions. To correct PCR amplification bias, a synthetic template baseline was used for both primer optimization and computational correction. On the authors' methods: Only productive sequences were kept, with reads annotated to V, D and J genes according to IMGT and analyzed in immunoSEQ Analyzer. Clonality was calculated as one minus the Shannon entropy normalized by log2 of the number of productive unique sequences. For each patient and control, public and private clones were evaluated among the 100 most prevalent clones. Clones were defined as Susac-specific if absent from the healthy and MS cohorts, from approximately 1,100 published viral clones and from other ImmuneACCESS disease sequences. Starting from the raw public reads, TCRdb applied fastp trimming at Q25, assembled clones with MiXCR and retained in-frame beta chains. Each entry merges the rows of one CDR3 protein and shows their most common DNA and genes. V and J calls and clone size were set by TCRdb, not the authors. This sample is represented by approximately 220,000 distinct CDR3 sequences; more than 85% of them were singletons. The top ten constitute approximately 0.08% of the sample.

The chain couples TRBV7-2 to TRBJ1-5; the best D guess is TRBD1, with 6 bases matching. The TCR originated in a human donor with multiple sclerosis. The specimen sequenced was CD4+ T cells from PBMCs. The bases are TGTGCCAGCAGCTCCAGGGGAGACCAGCCCCAGCATTTT. Its protein product is CASSSRGDQPQHF.